The 5 T cell receptor beta chains below were found in one sample sequenced in a study of T-cell reconstitution after alpha-beta-depleted transplantation in children. As it was prepared, the TCRbeta library received unique molecular identifiers. TCRdb passed the PCR reads through MiXCR, listing each CDR3 protein once. This repertoire shows 150,000 to 250,000 distinct CDR3 sequences, about 14% found once; its top ten account for approximately 13%. Sequenced material: PBMCs from the stem cell graft donor, taken from the stem cell graft. The receptors derive from a human donor who donated a stem cell graft to a child with acute lymphoblastic leukemia.

The table lists this clonotype with many counts. The chain employs TRBV12-3 or TRBV12-4 and TRBJ2-1; D is possibly TRBD1 (6 bases). The CDR3 covers 14 residues. The ends were cut back, 5 bases at V and 4 bases at J, with 12 bases in the middle. The CDR3, as DNA: TGTGCCAGCAGTCGACAGGCGCTGTACAATGAGCAGTTCTTC. This codes for CASSRQALYNEQFF.

With regard to this clonotype: This may be a read error, as it is one base from a much larger clone. The V gene is TRBV11-2, the J gene TRBJ2-1, with D perhaps matching TRBD1 (5 bases). Germline CDR1 reads SGHAT; CDR2 reads FQNNGV. The CDR3 runs 15 residues. V was trimmed by 4 bases and J by 6 bases, leaving 16 bases between them. CDR3 in DNA: TGTGCCAGCAGCTCTCGGGCAGGGCTAACCAATGAGCAGTTCTTC. Amino acid sequence: CASSSRAGLTNEQFF. The full variable domain, rest sourced from reference TRBV11-2 and TRBJ2-1, is EAGVAQSPRYKIIEKRQSVAFWCNPISGHATLYWYQQILGQGPKLLIQFQNNGVVDDSQLPKDRFSAERLKGVDSTLKIQPAKLEDSAVYLCASSSRAGLTNEQFFGPGTRLTVL.

This clonotype showed up just a few times. For the CDR3, the DNA is TGCAGTCCTCTCCGAGCAGGGGGCAATGAAAAACTGTTTTTT. The encoded protein is CSPLRAGGNEKLFF. V gene TRBV20-1 combines with J gene TRBJ1-4; 8 bases map to TRBD1. There are 14 residues in the CDR3. The germline gives CDR1 DFQATT, CDR2 SNEGSKA (reference sequence). J gave up 5 bases and V 8 bases, and 10 bases lay outside the gene matches.

This clonotype was picked up many times. The J gene is TRBJ2-1, the V gene TRBV12-3 or TRBV12-4; D tentatively reads TRBD1 or TRBD2 (5 bases each). This CDR3 is 16 amino acids long. Trimming stripped 1 base from V and 3 bases from J, with 13 bases between. This chain's CDR3 is CASSLEGDVRYNEQFF. The CDR3, as DNA: TGTGCCAGCAGTTTAGAAGGGGACGTACGCTACAATGAGCAGTTCTTC.

This clonotype was seen many times. A read error may produce the germline difference seen at one junction end. This chain links TRBV20-1 with TRBJ2-1; D might be TRBD2 (7 bases). Germline V gene data show CDR1 as DFQATT and CDR2 as SNEGSKA (reference sequence). The CDR3 has 13 amino acids. CDR3 in amino acids: CSGRKGGSNEQFF. As DNA, the CDR3 is TGCAGTGGTAGAAAGGGGGGGTCTAATGAGCAGTTCTTC.